What follows describes a single TCR beta chain. The data were obtained in a study of cytomegalovirus exposure and HLA in healthy donors. This CDR3 spans 15 amino acids. Per germline, CDR1 SNHLY and CDR2 FYNNEI. V shed 4 bases and J 8 bases; nucleotides not matched to a gene: 5. 13 Jbeta primers and 60 Vbeta primers were used for the PCR. The repertoire was sequenced with immunoSEQ multiplex PCR; TCRdb's copy has only in-frame clones and lacks some. The sample consists of approximately 120,000 clones, about 71% of them appearing once. This TCR was sampled from a woman between 50 and 59 years old in good health and CMV-seronegative. V is TRBV2 and J is TRBJ2-1; TRBD2 matches 13 bases. Input material: PBMCs. The CDR3 bases are TGTGCCAGCAGTGGGACTAGCGGGAGATCTTATGAGCAGTTCTTC. Its protein product is CASSGTSGRSYEQFF.